The present TCR beta chain was sequenced within a study of graft-versus-host responses after intestinal transplantation. Whole-study results and caveats: GvH clone levels peaked in circulation, and this peak was associated with early post-transplant HvG declines.

Comment on this clone: Its antigen is as yet unknown.

Clones were sequenced by immunoSEQ multiplex PCR, and TCRdb holds only the in-frame ones, with some missing. This table holds approximately 85,000 clones, around 93% found once. The CDR3 covers 16 residues. V lost 1 base to trimming and J lost 4 bases; unmatched junction nucleotides: 6. Germline V gene data show CDR1 as LNHNV and CDR2 as YYDKDF (reference sequence). The receptor's source is a human donor who was the organ donor for an intestinal transplant. V usage is TRBV15 and J usage is TRBJ2-3; 9 bases line up with TRBD2. The sequences come from unstimulated CD8+ T cells sorted from spleen or lymph node cells, collected before transplant. This chain's CDR3 is CATSRGGGRVSDTQYF. CDR3 bases: TGTGCCACCAGCAGAGGCGGCGGGAGGGTCTCAGATACGCAGTATTTT. Based on the CDR3 plus reference TRBV15 and TRBJ2-3, the full variable domain is DAMVIQNPRYQVTQFGKPVTLSCSQTLNHNVMYWYQQKSSQAPKLLFHYYDKDFNNEADTPDNFQSRRPNTSFCFLDIRSPGLGDTAMYLCATSRGGGRVSDTQYFGPGTRLTVL.